This is a list of T cell receptor beta chains from one sample in a study of T cells in Graves' hyperthyroidism and ophthalmopathy. MiXCR, applied by TCRdb to the multiplex PCR reads, yields one record per CDR3 protein. The table shows about 500,000 distinct CDR3 sequences, with around 17% occurring only once. The sequencing sample was made of blood. The receptors stem from a woman between 18 and 29 years old with Graves' hyperthyroidism. The CDR3 runs from the conserved cysteine through the conserved F or W. D genes are given only for firm matches. The listing skips clone size in some rows; elsewhere it reads once, few, many or a size class.

TRBV20-1	TRBJ2-7	TRBD2	many	CSAGTTWTTTLYEQYF	TGCAGTGCTGGGACTACCTGGACTACCACGCTTTACGAGCAGTACTTC
TRBV28	TRBJ2-7	NA	many	CASSLPVLADEQYF	TGTGCCAGCAGTCTCCCGGTGCTAGCAGACGAGCAGTACTTC
TRBV10-1	TRBJ2-7	NA	many	CASSESERNEQYF	TGCGCCAGCAGTGAATCGGAACGCAACGAGCAGTACTTC
TRBV2	TRBJ2-6	NA	many	CASRLAGKGWANVLTF	TGTGCCAGCAGGTTGGCGGGAAAGGGCTGGGCCAACGTCCTGACTTTC
TRBV6-1	TRBJ2-1	TRBD1	NA	CASSDGQGYEQFF	TGTGCCAGCAGTGACGGACAGGGGTATGAGCAGTTCTTC
TRBV19	TRBJ2-7	NA	NA	CASSIVPGRAYEQYF	TGTGCCAGTAGTATAGTTCCGGGACGAGCCTACGAGCAGTACTTC
TRBV19	TRBJ2-1	TRBD2	NA	CASSSSGRLVYNEQFF	TGTGCCAGTAGCTCTAGCGGGAGGTTAGTCTACAATGAGCAGTTCTTC
TRBV5-1	TRBJ2-7	TRBD1	NA	CASSLARGIVDEQYF	TGCGCCAGCAGCTTGGCCAGGGGGATTGTCGACGAGCAGTACTTC
TRBV5-1	TRBJ2-1	TRBD2	many	CASSLPLGVAGDNEQFF	TGCGCCAGCAGCTTGCCCCTGGGTGTAGCGGGGGACAATGAGCAGTTCTTC
TRBV28	TRBJ2-3	TRBD2	many	CAIKKPASGTGGDTQYF	TGTGCCATCAAAAAGCCCGCTAGCGGGACCGGGGGGGATACGCAGTATTTT
TRBV2	TRBJ2-6	NA	few	CASSVPPGRPGANVLTF	TGTGCCAGCAGTGTCCCCCCGGGGAGGCCTGGGGCCAACGTCCTGACTTTC
TRBV12-3/TRBV12-4	TRBJ1-4	NA	few	CASSLFSGREKLFF	TGTGCCAGCAGTTTATTTTCAGGGAGGGAAAAACTGTTTTTT
TRBV3-1	TRBJ2-4	NA	NA	CASSQDLVEGKNIQYF	TGTGCCAGCAGCCAAGATTTAGTCGAGGGTAAAAACATTCAGTACTTC
TRBV12-3/TRBV12-4	TRBJ1-1	NA	NA	CASHIGQKSFEAFF	TGTGCCAGTCATATCGGGCAGAAAAGCTTTGAAGCTTTCTTT
TRBV19	TRBJ1-1	NA	NA	CATGGTEAFF	TGTGCCACGGGGGGCACTGAAGCTTTCTTT
TRBV2	TRBJ2-2	NA	NA	CASRRSTGELFF	TGTGCCAGCAGGAGAAGCACCGGGGAGCTGTTTTTT
TRBV12-3/TRBV12-4	TRBJ2-5	NA	many	CASSWGFDRRPDQETQYF	TGTGCCAGCAGTTGGGGGTTCGATCGTCGCCCTGACCAAGAGACCCAGTACTTC
TRBV9	TRBJ2-1	TRBD1	few	CASSADRGLNNEQFF	TGTGCCAGCAGCGCTGACAGGGGGTTAAACAATGAGCAGTTCTTC
TRBV7-6	TRBJ2-3	TRBD2	NA	CASSWGGLAGRSSTDTQYF	TGTGCCAGCAGCTGGGGTGGGCTAGCGGGGAGATCTAGCACAGATACGCAGTATTTT
TRBV9	TRBJ2-3	TRBD2	once	CASSGTGLAGGPGDTQYF	TGTGCCAGCAGCGGAACGGGACTAGCGGGGGGGCCCGGAGATACGCAGTATTTT
TRBV4-1	TRBJ1-1	NA	few	CASSQRHMNTEAFF	TGCGCCAGCAGCCAAAGACACATGAACACTGAAGCTTTCTTT
TRBV5-4	TRBJ1-2	NA	NA	CASSLIGTGGGYTF	TGTGCCAGCAGCTTGATCGGAACAGGTGGGGGCTACACCTTC
TRBV18	TRBJ2-3	TRBD1	few	CASSPPGQRDTQYF	TGTGCCAGCTCACCACCGGGACAGCGAGATACGCAGTATTTT
TRBV7-2	TRBJ2-2	TRBD2	few	CASSILAGQYTGELFF	TGTGCCAGCAGCATACTAGCGGGCCAGTACACCGGGGAGCTGTTTTTT
TRBV6-1	TRBJ1-2	NA	few	CASSLLDSYGYTF	TGTGCCAGCAGTTTGCTGGACAGCTATGGCTACACCTTC
TRBV4-1	TRBJ1-4	NA	few	CASSQEGGVTNEKLFF	TGCGCCAGCAGCCAAGAAGGGGGGGTAACTAATGAAAAACTGTTTTTT
TRBV2	TRBJ1-1	NA	few	CASSDPPRGTEAFF	TGTGCCAGCAGTGACCCACCGAGGGGGACTGAAGCTTTCTTT
TRBV12-3/TRBV12-4	TRBJ2-3	TRBD2	many	CASSSPAGGHTDTQYF	TGTGCCAGCAGTTCCCCAGCGGGAGGGCATACAGATACGCAGTATTTT
TRBV30	TRBJ1-1	NA	many	CAWSRGQGGTEAFF	TGTGCCTGGAGCCGCGGGCAGGGCGGCACTGAAGCTTTCTTT
TRBV5-1	TRBJ2-2	TRBD1	few	CASSLGQGATGELFF	TGCGCCAGCAGCTTGGGACAGGGGGCTACCGGGGAGCTGTTTTTT
TRBV11-2	TRBJ1-1	TRBD1	NA	CASSPGQGSEAFF	TGTGCCAGCAGCCCGGGACAGGGCTCTGAAGCTTTCTTT
TRBV3-1	TRBJ2-7	NA	NA	CASSQELWRTRPYEQYF	TGTGCCAGCAGCCAAGAGTTGTGGCGGACCCGTCCCTACGAGCAGTACTTC
TRBV12-3/TRBV12-4	TRBJ2-5	TRBD1	many	CASSLQGRPGETQYF	TGTGCCAGCAGCCTACAGGGGCGACCGGGGGAGACCCAGTACTTC
TRBV7-9	TRBJ1-6	NA	many	CASSFWTAVYNSPLHF	TGTGCCAGCAGCTTTTGGACGGCAGTCTATAATTCACCCCTCCACTTT
TRBV6-1	TRBJ1-5	NA	NA	CASSSPLGNSNQPQHF	TGTGCCAGCAGTTCCCCCCTGGGGAATAGCAATCAGCCCCAGCATTTT
TRBV7-8	TRBJ2-5	NA	few	CASSRDVRETQYF	TGTGCCAGCAGCAGGGACGTCCGGGAGACCCAGTACTTC
TRBV14	TRBJ2-7	NA	few	CASSQVGPSYEQYF	TGTGCCAGCAGCCAAGTGGGGCCGTCCTACGAGCAGTACTTC